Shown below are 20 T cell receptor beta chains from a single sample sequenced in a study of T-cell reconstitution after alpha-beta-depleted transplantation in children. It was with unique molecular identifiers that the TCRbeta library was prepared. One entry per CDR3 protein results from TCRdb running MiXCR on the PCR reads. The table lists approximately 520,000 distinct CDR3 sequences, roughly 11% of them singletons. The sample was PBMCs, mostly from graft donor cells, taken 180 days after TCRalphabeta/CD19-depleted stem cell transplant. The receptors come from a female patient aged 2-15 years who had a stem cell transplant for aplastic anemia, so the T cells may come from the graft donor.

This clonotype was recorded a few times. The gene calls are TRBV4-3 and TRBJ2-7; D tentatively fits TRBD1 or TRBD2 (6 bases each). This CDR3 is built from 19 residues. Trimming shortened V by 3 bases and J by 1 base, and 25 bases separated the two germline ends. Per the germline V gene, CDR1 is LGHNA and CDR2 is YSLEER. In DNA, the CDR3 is TGCGCCAGCAGCCACCAATTGGGACTGACCGGACAGTATTCCTACGAGCAGTACTTC. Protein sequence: CASSHQLGLTGQYSYEQYF.

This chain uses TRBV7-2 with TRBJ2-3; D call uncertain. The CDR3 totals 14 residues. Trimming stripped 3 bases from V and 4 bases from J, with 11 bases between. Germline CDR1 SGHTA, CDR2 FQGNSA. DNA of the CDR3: TGTGCCAGCAGCTTGGGGATAGCAGCAGATACGCAGTATTTT. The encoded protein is CASSLGIAADTQYF. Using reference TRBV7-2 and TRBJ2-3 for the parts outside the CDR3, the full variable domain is GAGVSQSPSNKVTEKGKDVELRCDPISGHTALYWYRQSLGQGLEFLIYFQGNSAPDKSGLPSDRFSAERTGGSVSTLTIQRTQQEDSAVYLCASSLGIAADTQYFGPGTRLTVL.

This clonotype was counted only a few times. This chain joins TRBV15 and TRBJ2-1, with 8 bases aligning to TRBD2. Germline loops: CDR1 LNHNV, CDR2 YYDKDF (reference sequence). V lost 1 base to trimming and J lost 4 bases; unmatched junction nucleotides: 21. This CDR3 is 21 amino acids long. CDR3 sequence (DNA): TGTGCCACCAGCAGAGCCGGAGGGTCCCTGAGACTAGCGAGCCCGTACAATGAGCAGTTCTTC. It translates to CATSRAGGSLRLASPYNEQFF.

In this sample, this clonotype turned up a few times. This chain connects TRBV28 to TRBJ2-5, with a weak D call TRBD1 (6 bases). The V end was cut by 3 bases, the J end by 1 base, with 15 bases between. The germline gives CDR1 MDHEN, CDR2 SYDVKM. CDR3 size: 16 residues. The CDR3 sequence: CASSFPAGASQETQYF. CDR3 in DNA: TGTGCCAGCAGTTTTCCGGCAGGGGCATCCCAAGAGACCCAGTACTTC.

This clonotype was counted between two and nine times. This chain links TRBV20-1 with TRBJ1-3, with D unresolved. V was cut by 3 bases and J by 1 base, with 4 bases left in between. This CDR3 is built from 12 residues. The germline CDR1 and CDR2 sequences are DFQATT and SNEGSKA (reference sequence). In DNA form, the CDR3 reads TGCAGTGCTAGGCTTTCTGGAAACACCATATATTTT. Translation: CSARLSGNTIYF.

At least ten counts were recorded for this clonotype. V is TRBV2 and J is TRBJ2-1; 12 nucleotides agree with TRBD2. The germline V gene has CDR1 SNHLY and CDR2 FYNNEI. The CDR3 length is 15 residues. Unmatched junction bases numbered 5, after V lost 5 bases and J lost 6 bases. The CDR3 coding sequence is TGTGCCAGCAGTCTAGCGGGGGGGCCCTCCAATGAGCAGTTCTTC. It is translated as CASSLAGGPSNEQFF.

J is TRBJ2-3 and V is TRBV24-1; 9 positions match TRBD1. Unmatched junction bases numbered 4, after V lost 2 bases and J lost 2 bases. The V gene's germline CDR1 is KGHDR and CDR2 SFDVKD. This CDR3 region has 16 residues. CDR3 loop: CATSDWDRADTDTQYF. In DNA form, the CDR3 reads TGTGCCACCAGTGATTGGGACAGGGCGGACACAGATACGCAGTATTTT.

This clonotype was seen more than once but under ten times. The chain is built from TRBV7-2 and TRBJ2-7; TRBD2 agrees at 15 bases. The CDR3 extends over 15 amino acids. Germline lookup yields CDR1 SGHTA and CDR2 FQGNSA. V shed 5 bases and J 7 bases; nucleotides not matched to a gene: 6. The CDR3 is CASSPGLAGGWEQYV. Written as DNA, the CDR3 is TGTGCCAGCAGCCCTGGACTAGCGGGAGGGTGGGAGCAGTACGTC.

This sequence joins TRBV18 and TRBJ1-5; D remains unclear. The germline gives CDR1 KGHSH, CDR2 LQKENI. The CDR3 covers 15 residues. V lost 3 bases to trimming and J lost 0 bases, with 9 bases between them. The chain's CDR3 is CASSPLGHSNQPQHF. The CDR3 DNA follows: TGTGCCAGCTCACCTCTGGGTCATAGCAATCAGCCCCAGCATTTT.

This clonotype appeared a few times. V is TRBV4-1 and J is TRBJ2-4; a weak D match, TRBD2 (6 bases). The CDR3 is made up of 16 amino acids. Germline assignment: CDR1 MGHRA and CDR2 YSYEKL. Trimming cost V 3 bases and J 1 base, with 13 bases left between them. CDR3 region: CASSHVAVRAKNIQYF. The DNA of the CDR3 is TGCGCCAGCAGCCATGTAGCGGTCCGGGCCAAAAACATTCAGTACTTC.

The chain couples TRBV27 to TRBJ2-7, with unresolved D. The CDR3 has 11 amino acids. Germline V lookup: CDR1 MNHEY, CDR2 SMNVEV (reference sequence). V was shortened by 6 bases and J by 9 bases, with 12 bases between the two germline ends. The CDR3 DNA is TGTGCCAGCAGCACCGGAGTACGGCAGTACTTC. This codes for CASSTGVRQYF.

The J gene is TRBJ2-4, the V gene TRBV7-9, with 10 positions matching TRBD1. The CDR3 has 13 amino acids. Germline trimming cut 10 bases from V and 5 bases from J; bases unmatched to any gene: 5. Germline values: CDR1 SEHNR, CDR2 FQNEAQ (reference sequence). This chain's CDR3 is CAIQGTGENIQYF. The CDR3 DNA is TGTGCCATCCAGGGGACAGGGGAAAACATTCAGTACTTC.

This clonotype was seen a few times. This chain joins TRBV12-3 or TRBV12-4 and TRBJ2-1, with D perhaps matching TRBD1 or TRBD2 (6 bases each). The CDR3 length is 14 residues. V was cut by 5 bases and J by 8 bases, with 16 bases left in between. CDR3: CASSPRVGGDEQFF. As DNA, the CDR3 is TGTGCCAGCAGTCCCCGGGTCGGGGGCGATGAGCAGTTCTTC.

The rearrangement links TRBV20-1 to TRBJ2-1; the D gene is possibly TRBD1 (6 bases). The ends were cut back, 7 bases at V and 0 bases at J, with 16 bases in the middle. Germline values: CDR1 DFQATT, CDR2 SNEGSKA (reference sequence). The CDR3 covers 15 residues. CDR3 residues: CSVPPTGSSYNEQFF. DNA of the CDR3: TGCAGTGTTCCTCCCACAGGGAGCTCCTACAATGAGCAGTTCTTC.

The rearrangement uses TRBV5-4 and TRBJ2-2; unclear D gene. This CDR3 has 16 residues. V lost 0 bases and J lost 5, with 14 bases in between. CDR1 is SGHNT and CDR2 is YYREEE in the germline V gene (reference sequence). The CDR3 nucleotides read TGTGCCAGCAGCTTGGCTTCCTGGGGATGGACCGGGGAGCTGTTTTTT. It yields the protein CASSLASWGWTGELFF. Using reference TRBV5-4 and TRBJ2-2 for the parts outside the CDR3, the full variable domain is ETGVTQSPTHLIKTRGQQVTLRCSSQSGHNTVSWYQQALGQGPQFIFQYYREEENGRGNFPPRFSGLQFPNYSSELNVNALELDDSALYLCASSLASWGWTGELFFGEGSRLTVL.

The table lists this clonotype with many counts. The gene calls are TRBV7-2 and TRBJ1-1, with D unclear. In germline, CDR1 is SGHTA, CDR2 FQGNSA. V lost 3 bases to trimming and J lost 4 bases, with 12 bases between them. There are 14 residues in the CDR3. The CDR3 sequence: CASSFNQWGTEAFF. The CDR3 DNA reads TGTGCCAGCAGCTTTAACCAGTGGGGCACTGAAGCTTTCTTT. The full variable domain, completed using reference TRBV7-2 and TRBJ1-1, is GAGVSQSPSNKVTEKGKDVELRCDPISGHTALYWYRQSLGQGLEFLIYFQGNSAPDKSGLPSDRFSAERTGGSVSTLTIQRTQQEDSAVYLCASSFNQWGTEAFFGQGTRLTVV.

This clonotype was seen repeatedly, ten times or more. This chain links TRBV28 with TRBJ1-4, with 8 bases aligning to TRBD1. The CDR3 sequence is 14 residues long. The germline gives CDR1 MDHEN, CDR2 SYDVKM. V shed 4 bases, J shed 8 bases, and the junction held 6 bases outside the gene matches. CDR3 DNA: TGTGCCAGCAGTTCCGGACAGGGAGGGGAAAAACTGTTTTTT. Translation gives CASSSGQGGEKLFF. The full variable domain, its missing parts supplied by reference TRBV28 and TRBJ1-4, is DVKVTQSSRYLVKRTGEKVFLECVQDMDHENMFWYRQDPGLGLRLIYFSYDVKMKEKGDIPEGYSVSREKKERFSLILESASTNQTSMYLCASSSGQGGEKLFFGSGTQLSVL.

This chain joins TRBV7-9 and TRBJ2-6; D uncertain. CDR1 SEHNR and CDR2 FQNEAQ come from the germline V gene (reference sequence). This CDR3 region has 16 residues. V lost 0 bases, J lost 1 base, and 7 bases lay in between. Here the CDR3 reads CASSLASASGANVLTF. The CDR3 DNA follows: TGTGCCAGCAGCTTAGCGTCTGCGTCTGGGGCCAACGTCCTGACTTTC.

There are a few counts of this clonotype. The CDR3 coding sequence is TGTGCCAGCAGCTTAGCCCCCCGCGGGATAAGCACAGATACGCAGTATTTT. Translated, it gives CASSLAPRGISTDTQYF. The chain has TRBV7-2 and TRBJ2-3; the D gene is possibly TRBD2 (6 bases). Germline V gives CDR1 SGHTA, CDR2 FQGNSA. The CDR3 sequence is 17 residues long. V lost 0 bases and J lost 0, with 13 bases in between.

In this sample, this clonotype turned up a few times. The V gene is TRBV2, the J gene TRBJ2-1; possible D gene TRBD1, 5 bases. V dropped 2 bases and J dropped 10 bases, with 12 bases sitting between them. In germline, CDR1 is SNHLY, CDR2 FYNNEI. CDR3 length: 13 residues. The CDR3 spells CASSERGVREQFF. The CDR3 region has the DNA TGTGCCAGCAGTGAAAGGGGTGTAAGGGAGCAGTTCTTC.